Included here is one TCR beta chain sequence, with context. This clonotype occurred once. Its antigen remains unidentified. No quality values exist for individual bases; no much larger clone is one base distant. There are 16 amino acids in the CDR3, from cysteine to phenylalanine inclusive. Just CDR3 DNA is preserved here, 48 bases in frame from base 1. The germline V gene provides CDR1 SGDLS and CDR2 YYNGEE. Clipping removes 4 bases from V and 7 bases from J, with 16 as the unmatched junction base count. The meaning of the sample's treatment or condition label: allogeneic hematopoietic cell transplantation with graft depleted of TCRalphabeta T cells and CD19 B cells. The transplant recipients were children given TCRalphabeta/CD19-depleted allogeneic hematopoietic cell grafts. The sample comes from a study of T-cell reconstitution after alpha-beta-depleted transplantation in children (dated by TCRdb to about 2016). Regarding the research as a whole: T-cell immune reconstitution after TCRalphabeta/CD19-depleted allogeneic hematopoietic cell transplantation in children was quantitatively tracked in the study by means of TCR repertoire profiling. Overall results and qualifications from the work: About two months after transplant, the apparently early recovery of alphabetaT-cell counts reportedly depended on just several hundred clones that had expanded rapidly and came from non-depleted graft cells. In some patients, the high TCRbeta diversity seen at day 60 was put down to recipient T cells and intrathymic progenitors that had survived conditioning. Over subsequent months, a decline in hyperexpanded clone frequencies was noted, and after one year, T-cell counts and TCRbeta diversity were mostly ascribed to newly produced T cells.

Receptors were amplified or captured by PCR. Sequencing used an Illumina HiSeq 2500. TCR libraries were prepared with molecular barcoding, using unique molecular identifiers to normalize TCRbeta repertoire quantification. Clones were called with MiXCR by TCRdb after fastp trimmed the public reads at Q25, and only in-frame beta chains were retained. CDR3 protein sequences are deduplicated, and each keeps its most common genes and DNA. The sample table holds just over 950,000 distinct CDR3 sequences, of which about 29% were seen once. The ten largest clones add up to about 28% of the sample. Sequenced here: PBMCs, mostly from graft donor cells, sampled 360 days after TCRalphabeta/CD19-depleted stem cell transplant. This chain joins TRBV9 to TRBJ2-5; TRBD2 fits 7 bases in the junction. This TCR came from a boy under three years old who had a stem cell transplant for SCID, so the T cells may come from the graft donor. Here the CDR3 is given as CASSSTTGGVLGTQYF. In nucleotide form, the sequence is TGTGCCAGCAGCTCCACAACTGGGGGGGTCCTCGGGACCCAGTACTTC.